This is a list of T cell receptor beta chains from one sample in a study of blood T cells in healthy people across ages. TCRdb re-analysed the 5' RACE reads in MiXCR, keeping a single row per CDR3 protein. The sample carries 700,000 to 900,000 distinct CDR3 sequences, more than 25% recorded once. The sample was also reused in another study, on T cells of mothers and their children.

Sequencing was performed on blood. The receptors originated from a boy between 10 and 17 years old in good health. Both conserved end residues are part of each CDR3. D genes are given only for firm matches. Some rows mark clone size as missing; the rest say once, few, many or name a class of expanded clone.

len | abundance | d_gene | v_gene | CDR3aa
16 | - | - | TRBV30 | CAWSVLPRGSYNEQFF
10 | few | - | TRBV2 | CASTEETQYF
13 | few | - | TRBV4-2 | CASSQVWGYEQYF
13 | - | - | TRBV9 | CASSVASGFEAFF
15 | - | - | TRBV7-9 | CASSLIRGPGGELFF
14 | few | - | TRBV10-3 | CAIADQFRNTEAFF
15 | - | TRBD2 | TRBV2 | CASISERGGYNEQFF
14 | many | TRBD2 | TRBV2 | CASRGTSGYNEQFF
15 | - | - | TRBV7-9 | CASSAPGSGDREQFF
14 | - | TRBD1 | TRBV7-9 | CASSWTGSEREQYF
12 | - | - | TRBV20-1 | CSIKGGGLTQYF
15 | few | - | TRBV7-3 | CASSRDFSGANVLTF
19 | few | TRBD2 | TRBV4-2 | CASSQEGGKAGAYQETQYF
14 | - | - | TRBV7-2 | CASSFNGLFYEQYF
15 | - | - | TRBV27 | CASTPFRAQTGELFF
15 | few | - | TRBV28 | CASSLFLARGYEQYF
12 | few | TRBD1 | TRBV30 | CAWRGQSYEQYF
13 | - | - | TRBV2 | CASKVDGNNEQFF
11 | - | - | TRBV29-1 | CSIGRGEKLFF
14 | once | - | TRBV28 | CASSPAGWDQPQHF
17 | - | TRBD2 | TRBV12-5 | CAGGLGLAGPYSYEQYF
12 | - | - | TRBV28 | CASSLQEYEQYF
12 | - | - | TRBV19 | CASSGLGYEQYF
14 | few | - | TRBV7-6 | CASSRKGGREKLFF
14 | few | TRBD1 | TRBV5-5 | CASSFTGQGDGYTF
13 | once | - | TRBV7-9 | CASSPLLNSPLHF
16 | - | - | TRBV19 | CASSIGEGTGANVLTF
14 | - | - | TRBV10-2 | CASIDPGATDTQYF
14 | - | - | TRBV5-6 | CASSFPNTQETQYF
15 | - | TRBD2 | TRBV5-1 | CASSLVPSGRNEQFF
14 | few | - | TRBV7-9 | CASSRRRETNTIYF
15 | few | - | TRBV20-1 | CSASPDRGPSGEAFF
13 | few | - | TRBV29-1 | CNGETALNTEAFF
13 | - | TRBD1 | TRBV7-3 | CASSTGAGGELFF
16 | - | - | TRBV9 | CASSVEGRLPLETQYF
20 | - | TRBD2 | TRBV6-5 | CASSYSSIPSSGLATDTQYF
13 | few | - | TRBV10-3 | CATGTEITDTQYF
14 | few | - | TRBV28 | CASSVSGVQETQYF
14 | few | - | TRBV27 | CASSPVGGAYEQYF
17 | - | - | TRBV3-1 | CASSQGRKGKFAGELFF
14 | few | TRBD2 | TRBV12-3/TRBV12-4 | CASSLITSGGTQYF
16 | few | - | TRBV10-3 | CAISDPGNPVTDTQYF
14 | - | - | TRBV6-5 | CASSYNPGSYEQYF
15 | - | TRBD1 | TRBV6-5 | CASSYSRGGREKLFF
15 | - | - | TRBV28 | CASSSGAGTREKLFF
16 | - | TRBD2 | TRBV9 | CASSVALKRGPDTQYF
16 | few | TRBD2 | TRBV7-2 | CASSSLAGPYTDTQYF
12 | few | - | TRBV6-2/TRBV6-3 | CASTQVGQPQHF
15 | - | TRBD2 | TRBV12-3/TRBV12-4 | CASSSLRTRRETQYF
17 | few | - | TRBV3-1 | CASSQGYRESPDEKLFF
11 | many | - | TRBV28 | CASSPRGEQYF
13 | - | - | TRBV29-1 | CSVVVRGSYEQYF
16 | many | TRBD2 | TRBV28 | CASRRAGTSQWGAQYF
14 | - | TRBD1 | TRBV28 | CASSTTGEIETQYF
15 | - | - | TRBV6-5 | CASSLQSAPDEKLFF
15 | few | TRBD2 | TRBV18 | CASSPSGGIRDTQYF
13 | - | - | TRBV3-1 | CASSQDINYEQYF
12 | - | - | TRBV12-3/TRBV12-4 | CASSLTPGPLHF
13 | - | - | TRBV7-9 | CASSDKVGEKLFF
12 | few | - | TRBV29-1 | CSVQGSSYEQYF